The sequence of this TCR beta chain was determined in a study of cytomegalovirus exposure and HLA in healthy donors. About this clone itself: Antigen specificity is unknown. The same CDR3 can be traced to other DNA sequences in this sample.

Study results and caveats: Differences between HLA loci emerged in a later analysis of TCR association rates, with DRB1 most and HLA-C fewest. CMV serostatus was the sole immune exposure information available.

Primers: 60 Vbeta forward and 13 Jbeta reverse. Some clones are missing from TCRdb's copy, which holds only in-frame ones; the method was immunoSEQ multiplex PCR. The sample holds 90,000 to 100,000 clones, roughly 76% seen once. The clonotype comes from a female donor in good health and CMV-seronegative. Sequencing input: PBMCs.

The CDR3 region has the DNA TGTGCCAGCAGCTTAGCTTCAGGGAAAGAGACCCAGTACTTC. Protein sequence: CASSLASGKETQYF. V usage is TRBV7-9 and J usage is TRBJ2-5; TRBD1 is a possible D gene (5 bases). Germline CDR1 is SEHNR and CDR2 is FQNEAQ (reference sequence). Trimming cost V 0 bases and J 3 bases, with 8 bases left between them. The CDR3 covers 14 residues.